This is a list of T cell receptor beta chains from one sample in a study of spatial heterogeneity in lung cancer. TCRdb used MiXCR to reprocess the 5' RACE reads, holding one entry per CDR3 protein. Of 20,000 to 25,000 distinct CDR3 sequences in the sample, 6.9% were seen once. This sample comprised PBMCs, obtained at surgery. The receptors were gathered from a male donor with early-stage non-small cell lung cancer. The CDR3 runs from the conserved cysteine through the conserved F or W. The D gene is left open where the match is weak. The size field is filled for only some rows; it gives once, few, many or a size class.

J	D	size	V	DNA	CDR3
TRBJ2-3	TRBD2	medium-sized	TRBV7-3	TGTGCCAGCAGCCATAGCGGGGAAGGGGCAGATACGCAGTATTTT	CASSHSGEGADTQYF
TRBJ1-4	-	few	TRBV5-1	TGCGCCAGCAGCTTGGTCCCAGGTCGGGATGCAACTAATGAAAAACTGTTTTTT	CASSLVPGRDATNEKLFF
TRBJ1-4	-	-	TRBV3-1	TGTGCCAGCAGCCAAGTTGAGCAGAGGTCTAATGAAAAACTGTTTTTT	CASSQVEQRSNEKLFF
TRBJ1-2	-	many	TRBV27	TGTGCCAGCAGTTTATTTACCGGGGGAGATGGCTACACCTTC	CASSLFTGGDGYTF
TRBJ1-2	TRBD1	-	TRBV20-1	TGCAGTGCTGCGACAGGGGGCGTCTATGGCTACACCTTC	CSAATGGVYGYTF
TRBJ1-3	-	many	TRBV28	TGTGCCAGCAGTTTAAGGCAGACAGCAAACACCATATATTTT	CASSLRQTANTIYF
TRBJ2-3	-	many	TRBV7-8	TGTGCCAGCAGCTTAACGTCAGATACGCAGTATTTT	CASSLTSDTQYF
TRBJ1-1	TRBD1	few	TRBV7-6	TGTGCCAGCAGCTTAGGGGGACAGGGAGGGGTAGCTTTCTTT	CASSLGGQGGVAFF
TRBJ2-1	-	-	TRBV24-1	TGTGCCACCAATCAAGCCGGGGGAGAGCAGTTCTTC	CATNQAGGEQFF
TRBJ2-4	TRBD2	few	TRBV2	TGTGCCAGCAGTTCACTAGCGGGCCAAAACATTCAGTACTTC	CASSSLAGQNIQYF
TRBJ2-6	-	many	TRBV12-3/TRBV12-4	TGTGCCAGCAGTTTTGTGTTCGGACCTGGGGCCAACGTCCTGACTTTC	CASSFVFGPGANVLTF
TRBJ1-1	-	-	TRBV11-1	TGTGCCAGCAGCTTTAGACCCCGGGCTGAAGCTTTCTTT	CASSFRPRAEAFF
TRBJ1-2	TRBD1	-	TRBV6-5	TGTGCCAGCAGTTACTCCCCCGGACAGGGGAGGAACTATGGCTACACCTTC	CASSYSPGQGRNYGYTF
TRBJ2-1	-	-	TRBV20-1	TGCAGTGCGCAGCAGGGAAACAATGAGCAGTTCTTC	CSAQQGNNEQFF
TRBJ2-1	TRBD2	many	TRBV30	TGTGCCTGGAAACAGGGACTAGCGGGAGTTGAGCAGTTCTTC	CAWKQGLAGVEQFF
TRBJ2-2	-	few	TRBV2	TGTGCCAGCAGTGAAGCGTTCCTCACCGGGGAGCTGTTTTTT	CASSEAFLTGELFF
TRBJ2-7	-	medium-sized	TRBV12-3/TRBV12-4	TGTGCCAGCAGTTTTCGTGGGTACGAGCAGTACTTC	CASSFRGYEQYF
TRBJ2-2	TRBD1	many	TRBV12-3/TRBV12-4	TGTGCCAGCAGTTTAAAACAGGGGACCGGGGAGCTGTTTTTT	CASSLKQGTGELFF
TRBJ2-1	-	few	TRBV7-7	TGTGCCAGCAGCTTGGGCCACAGGGATTACAATGAGCAGTTCTTC	CASSLGHRDYNEQFF
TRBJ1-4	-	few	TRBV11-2	TGTGCCAGCAGCTTAGTGGGAACTAATGAAAAACTGTTTTTT	CASSLVGTNEKLFF
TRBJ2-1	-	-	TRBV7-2	TGTGCCAGCAGCTTAGATTCGGGGAGCCACAATGAGCAGTTCTTC	CASSLDSGSHNEQFF
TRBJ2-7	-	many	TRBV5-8	TGTGCCAGCAGCTTCGGCTACGAGCAGTACTTC	CASSFGYEQYF
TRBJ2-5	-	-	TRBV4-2	TGTGCCAGCAGCCCCAGGACTACCCTACAAGAGACCCAGTACTTC	CASSPRTTLQETQYF
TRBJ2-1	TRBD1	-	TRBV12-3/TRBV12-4	TGTGCCAGCAGTGGGGACAGGGGGTCCTACAATGAGCAGTTCTTC	CASSGDRGSYNEQFF
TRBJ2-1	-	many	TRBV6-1	TGTGCCAGCGTATATTTGGGGTGGGGATCTCTTTACAATGAGCAGTTCTTC	CASVYLGWGSLYNEQFF
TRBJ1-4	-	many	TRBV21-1	TGTGCCAGCACCAAACCCCGGGACAGGGAGGGGGTAACGGGTGAAAAACTGTTTTTT	CASTKPRDREGVTGEKLFF
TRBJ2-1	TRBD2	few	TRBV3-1	TGTGCCAGCAGCCAAGAAGCGGGGGCTTCCTACAATGAGCAGTTCTTC	CASSQEAGASYNEQFF
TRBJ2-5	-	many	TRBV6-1	TGTGCCAGCGGCCGTGGCCCAGGGAGGGAGACCCAGTACTTC	CASGRGPGRETQYF
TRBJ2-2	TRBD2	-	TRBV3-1	TGTGCCAGCAGGCGGACTAGCGGGATCACCGGGGAGCTGTTTTTT	CASRRTSGITGELFF
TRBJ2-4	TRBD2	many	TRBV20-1	TGCAGTGCTAGTTCGGGTGCGGGGAGCGGGGGTACCTTAGGAAACATTCAGTACTTC	CSASSGAGSGGTLGNIQYF
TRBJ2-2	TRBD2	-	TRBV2	TGTGCCAGCAGTGGACTAGCGAGGAACACCGGGGAGCTGTTTTTT	CASSGLARNTGELFF
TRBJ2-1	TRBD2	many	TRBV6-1	TGTGCCAGCAGTGCGACTAGCGGGGGGGCCGTTCAGCAGTTCTTC	CASSATSGGAVQQFF
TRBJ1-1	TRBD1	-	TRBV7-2	TGTGCCAGCAGCCCAGGGGGACAGGGAGAAGCTTTCTTT	CASSPGGQGEAFF
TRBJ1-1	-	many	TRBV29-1	TGCAGCGTTGAAGATAAGGGGAGGGGAACTGAAGCTTTCTTT	CSVEDKGRGTEAFF
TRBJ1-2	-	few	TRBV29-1	TGCAGCGTTGAAGACCAGACTCTCTACACCTTC	CSVEDQTLYTF
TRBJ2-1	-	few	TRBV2	TGTGCCAGCAAAGCTACTTACAATGAGCAGTTCTTC	CASKATYNEQFF
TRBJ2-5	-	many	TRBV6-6	TGTGCCAGCAGTAAAAATGCGGGCGGGAAGCAAGAGACCCAGTACTTC	CASSKNAGGKQETQYF
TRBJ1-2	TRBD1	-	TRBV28	TGTGCCAGCAGCCGGACAGGGGGCCGGTATGGCTACACCTTC	CASSRTGGRYGYTF
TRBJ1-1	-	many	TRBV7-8	TGTGCCAGCAGCTTAGACATCGCTGAAGCTTTCTTT	CASSLDIAEAFF
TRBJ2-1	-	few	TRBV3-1	TGTGCCAGCAGCCGTTCTCGCGCCAACAATGAGCAGTTCTTC	CASSRSRANNEQFF
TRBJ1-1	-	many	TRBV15	TGTGCCACCAGCAGAGGAGAGGTGAGGGGCAACACTGAAGCTTTCTTT	CATSRGEVRGNTEAFF
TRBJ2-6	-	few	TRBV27	TGTGCCAGCAGTTTACTCGGGGCCAACGTCCTGACTTTC	CASSLLGANVLTF
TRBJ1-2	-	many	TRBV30	TGTGCCTGGAGTGTACAAGGCTATGGCTACACCTTC	CAWSVQGYGYTF
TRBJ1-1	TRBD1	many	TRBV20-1	TGCAGTGCTAGAGACCCCCGACAGGGGTCGGTTTTCTTT	CSARDPRQGSVFF
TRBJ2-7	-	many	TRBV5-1	TGCGCCAGCGCTCCGGGACCGGCCCCCTACGAGCAGTACTTC	CASAPGPAPYEQYF
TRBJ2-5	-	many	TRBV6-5	TGTGCCAGCAGTCGTGGATATAGGAGCGGGGAGACCCAGTACTTC	CASSRGYRSGETQYF
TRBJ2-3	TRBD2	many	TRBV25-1	TGTGCCAGCAGTGAATATGCCTTAGCGGGAGTCACAGATACGCAGTATTTT	CASSEYALAGVTDTQYF
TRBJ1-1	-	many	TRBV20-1	TGCGGAGGATGGTGGGGTGCTGAAGCTTTCTTT	CGGWWGAEAFF
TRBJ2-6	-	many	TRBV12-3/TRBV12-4	TGTGCCAGCAGTTCCACACTGGGACGGATCTCTGGGGCCAACGTCCTGACTTTC	CASSSTLGRISGANVLTF
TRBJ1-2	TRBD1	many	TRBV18	TGTGCCAGCTCACCAGAGAAAGGGGGCGCGTATGGCTACACCTTC	CASSPEKGGAYGYTF
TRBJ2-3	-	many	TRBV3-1	TGTGCCAGCAGCCAAGGTAATAGCGGAGATACGCAGTATTTT	CASSQGNSGDTQYF
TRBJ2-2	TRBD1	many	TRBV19	TGTGCCAGTAACCCGCGGACAGGGAGTAGGGGGGAGCTGTTTTTT	CASNPRTGSRGELFF
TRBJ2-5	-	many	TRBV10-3	TGTGCCACCATCCGTCGCGACCCTAACGAAGAGACCCAGTACTTC	CATIRRDPNEETQYF
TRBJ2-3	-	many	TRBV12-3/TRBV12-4	TGTGCCAGCAGCCATCGGACAATAGATACGCAGTATTTT	CASSHRTIDTQYF
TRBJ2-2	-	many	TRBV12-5	TGTGCTAGTGGTTGGACCGGGGAGCTGTTTTTT	CASGWTGELFF